These 16 T cell receptor beta chains were sequenced from one sample in a study of shared clonotypes between healthy human individuals. Assay used: immunoSEQ multiplex PCR; TCRdb lists only in-frame clones, some missing. The sample includes roughly 110,000 clones, 68% of them seen just once. The sequenced sample consisted of memory CD8+ T cells sorted from blood. The subset here: CD45RO+ cells pooled with CCR7-negative TemRA cells. The receptors come from a woman in her twenties or thirties in good health.

The chain couples TRBV7-9 to TRBJ2-3; D is uncertain. CDR3 size: 13 residues. Trimming shortened V by 8 bases and J by 2 bases, and 11 bases separated the two germline ends. Germline loops: CDR1 SEHNR, CDR2 FQNEAQ (reference sequence). This CDR3 reads CASSGENTDTQYF. For the CDR3, the DNA is TGTGCCAGCTCAGGAGAAAACACAGATACGCAGTATTTT.

In this sample, this clone turned up a few times. This sequence joins TRBV7-9 and TRBJ1-4; D call uncertain. The CDR3 length is 16 residues. CDR1 is SEHNR, CDR2 FQNEAQ, per germline (reference sequence). The ends were cut back, 4 bases at V and 0 bases at J, with 12 bases in the middle. The CDR3 is CASSSLNIPTNEKLFF. CDR3 bases: TGTGCCAGCAGCTCGTTAAACATACCAACTAATGAAAAACTGTTTTTT. The full variable domain, in which reference TRBV7-9 and TRBJ1-4 provide the parts outside the CDR3, is DTGVSQNPRHKITKRGQNVTFRCDPISEHNRLYWYRQTLGQGPEFLTYFQNEAQLEKSRLLSDRFSAERPKGSFSTLEIQRTEQGDSAMYLCASSSLNIPTNEKLFFGSGTQLSVL.

This sequence joins TRBV18 and TRBJ1-2; TRBD1 aligns across 7 bases. The V segment lost 0 bases and the J segment 2 bases; nucleotides outside the gene matches: 9. Germline CDR1 reads KGHSH; CDR2 reads LQKENI. The CDR3 has 17 residues. The CDR3 DNA follows: TGTGCCAGCTCACCACCCCGGGACAGACTCTTCAACTATGGCTACACCTTC. The encoded protein is CASSPPRDRLFNYGYTF.

A few counts support this clone. V and J are TRBV11-3 and TRBJ2-7, with D possibly TRBD2 on 6 matching bases. With 2 bases removed from V and 7 bases from J, the gap between germline ends came to 18 bases. Looked up from germline, CDR1 is SGHNT and CDR2 is YENEEA. The CDR3 is 15 amino acids. CDR3 region: CASSLSGGPWWEQYF. As DNA, the CDR3 is TGTGCCAGCAGCTTAAGCGGAGGGCCCTGGTGGGAGCAGTACTTC.

V is TRBV2 and J is TRBJ1-5; 8 bases are shared with TRBD1. CDR3 size: 15 residues. Germline V gene sequence: CDR1 SNHLY, CDR2 FYNNEI. V shed 5 bases and J 9 bases; nucleotides not matched to a gene: 12. CDR3 nucleotides: TGTGCCAGCAGTAACGAAGGACAGGGCCTATTGCCCCAGCATTTT. Protein sequence: CASSNEGQGLLPQHF.

This clone was counted only a few times. The V call is TRBV19, the J call TRBJ2-3; the D gene is possibly TRBD1 (6 bases). CDR3 length equals 14 residues. V was shortened by 5 bases and J by 6 bases, with 15 bases between the two germline ends. Germline V gene data show CDR1 as LNHDA and CDR2 as SQIVND (reference sequence). The CDR3, as DNA: TGTGCCAGTAGTCCGACAGGATCTCTCGATACGCAGTATTTT. This sequence encodes CASSPTGSLDTQYF.

The J gene is TRBJ2-1, the V gene TRBV11-2; D uncertain. Germline CDR1 SGHAT, CDR2 FQNNGV. V lost 1 base and J lost 7, with 11 bases in between. This CDR3 has 14 amino acids. The CDR3 sequence: CASSLVGGLNEQFF. DNA for the CDR3: TGTGCCAGCAGCTTAGTAGGCGGCTTAAATGAGCAGTTCTTC.

This clone came up many times. The V call is TRBV11-2, the J call TRBJ1-1; the D gene is possibly TRBD1 (5 bases). The CDR3 totals 18 residues. Per germline, CDR1 SGHAT and CDR2 FQNNGV. The V end lost 5 bases, the J end lost 0 bases, and 22 bases lay between the germline ends. CDR3 nucleotide sequence: TGTGCCAGCAGCCAGCCCTGGGCAGGGAGCAACATGAACACTGAAGCTTTCTTT. Protein sequence: CASSQPWAGSNMNTEAFF.

This clone was found once. The chain couples TRBV27 to TRBJ1-5, with D perhaps TRBD1 (6 bases). The CDR3 has 14 residues. The V gene's germline CDR1 is MNHEY and CDR2 SMNVEV (reference sequence). V lost 5 bases to trimming and J lost 2 bases, with 10 bases between them. In nucleotides, the CDR3 is TGTGCCAGCAGTGGACAGCTCGGCAATCAGCCCCAGCATTTT. Its protein product is CASSGQLGNQPQHF.

The rearrangement links TRBV4-1 to TRBJ2-1, with 10 nucleotides matching TRBD2. Per the germline V gene, CDR1 is MGHRA and CDR2 is YSYEKL. This CDR3 is 16 amino acids long. Trimming at V came to 1 base and at J to 6 bases, leaving 6 bases not matched to a gene. The CDR3 protein is CASSQVFLAGANEQFF. The CDR3 DNA follows: TGCGCCAGCAGCCAAGTTTTCCTAGCGGGAGCCAATGAGCAGTTCTTC.

This clone was counted at least ten times. This rearrangement joins TRBV5-6 to TRBJ2-1, with 11 positions matching TRBD2. The germline CDR1 and CDR2 sequences are SGHDT and YYEEEE. CDR3 length: 17 amino acids. The V and J ends lost 1 base and 3 bases, in that order; junction bases with no gene match: 6. The CDR3 DNA follows: TGTGCCAGCAGCTTGCCCACCACTAGCGGGAGCTACAATGAGCAGTTCTTC. Protein: CASSLPTTSGSYNEQFF. The full variable domain, rest sourced from reference TRBV5-6 and TRBJ2-1, is DAGVTQSPTHLIKTRGQQVTLRCSPKSGHDTVSWYQQALGQGPQFIFQYYEEEERQRGNFPDRFSGHQFPNYSSELNVNALLLGDSALYLCASSLPTTSGSYNEQFFGPGTRLTVL.

As concerns this clone: A far larger clone is one nucleotide away, so this likely arose from a read error. The chain links TRBV7-9 to TRBJ2-7; D might be TRBD2 (7 bases). The CDR3 has 16 amino acids. V lost 2 bases and J 6 bases, leaving 20 bases between the germline ends. CDR1 SEHNR and CDR2 FQNEAQ come from the germline V gene (reference sequence). CDR3 coding DNA: TGTGCCAGCAGCTTACTTGCGGGAGTAGGGGGGGGCGAGCAGTACTTC. Translation: CASSLLAGVGGGEQYF.

The CDR3 region has the DNA TGTGCCAGCAGCGTCCAGGACAGCCGCTCTGGAAACACCATATATTTT. Protein: CASSVQDSRSGNTIYF. The chain joins TRBV9 to TRBJ1-3; possible D gene TRBD1, 6 bases. This CDR3 contains 16 residues. Trimming removed 2 bases from V and 0 bases from J, with 12 bases in between. Germline lookup yields CDR1 SGDLS and CDR2 YYNGEE.

The V gene is TRBV4-2, the J gene TRBJ2-7; 9 bases are a match to TRBD1. V trimming: 4 bases; J trimming: 3 bases; junction bases outside the gene matches: 10. The CDR3 sequence is 16 residues long. Germline assignment: CDR1 LGHNA and CDR2 YNFKEQ. CDR3 DNA: TGTGCCAGCAGCCCTAGTACAGGGGGCAGTAGCTACGAGCAGTACTTC. Translated, it gives CASSPSTGGSSYEQYF.

This clone has a handful of counts. The chain carries TRBV30 and TRBJ2-7; 11 nucleotides match TRBD1. CDR1 and CDR2 from the germline V gene are GTSNPN and SVGIG (reference sequence). V lost 5 bases to trimming and J lost 5 bases; unmatched junction nucleotides: 8. This CDR3 is built from 14 residues. CDR3 in DNA: TGTGCCTGGGTAAGGGGGACAGGGGGACACGAGCAGTACTTC. Protein sequence: CAWVRGTGGHEQYF.

This clone was detected a few times. The chain combines TRBV27 with TRBJ1-1; D gene uncertain. This CDR3 has 14 residues. Germline-derived CDR1 and CDR2 are MNHEY and SMNVEV (reference sequence). V was cut by 7 bases and J by 1 base, with 13 bases left in between. CDR3 loop: CASNKGEKNTEAFF. As DNA, the CDR3 is TGTGCCAGCAACAAGGGAGAGAAGAACACTGAAGCTTTCTTT.